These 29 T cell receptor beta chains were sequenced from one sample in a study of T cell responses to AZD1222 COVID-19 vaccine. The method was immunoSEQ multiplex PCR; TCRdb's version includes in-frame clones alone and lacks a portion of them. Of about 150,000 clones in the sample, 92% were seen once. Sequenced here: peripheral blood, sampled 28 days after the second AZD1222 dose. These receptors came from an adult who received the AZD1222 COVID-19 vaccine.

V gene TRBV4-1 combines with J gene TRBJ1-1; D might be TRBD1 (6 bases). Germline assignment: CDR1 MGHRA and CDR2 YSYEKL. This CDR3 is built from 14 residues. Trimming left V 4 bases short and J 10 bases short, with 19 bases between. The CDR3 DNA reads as TGCGCCAGCAGCCTTTACCCCGAGGGGGATTCAGCTTTCTTT. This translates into CASSLYPEGDSAFF.

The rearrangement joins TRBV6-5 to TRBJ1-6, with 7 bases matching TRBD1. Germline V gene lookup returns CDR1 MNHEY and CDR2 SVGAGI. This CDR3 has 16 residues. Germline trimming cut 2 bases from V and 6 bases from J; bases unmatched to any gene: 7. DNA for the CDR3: TGTGCCAGCAGTTACCGCCCGGCAGGGGGTAATTCACCCCTCCACTTT. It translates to CASSYRPAGGNSPLHF.

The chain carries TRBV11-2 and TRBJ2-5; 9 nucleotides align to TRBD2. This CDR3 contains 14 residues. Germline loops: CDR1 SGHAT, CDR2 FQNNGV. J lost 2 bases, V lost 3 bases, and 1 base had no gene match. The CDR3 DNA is TGTGCCAGCAGCTTCACTAGCGGGCAAGAGACCCAGTACTTC. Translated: CASSFTSGQETQYF.

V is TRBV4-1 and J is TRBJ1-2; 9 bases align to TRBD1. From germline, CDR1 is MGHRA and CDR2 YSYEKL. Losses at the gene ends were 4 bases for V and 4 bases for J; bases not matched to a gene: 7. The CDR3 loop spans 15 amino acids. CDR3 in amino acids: CASSLFTGGTYGYTF. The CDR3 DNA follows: TGCGCCAGCAGCCTATTTACAGGGGGCACCTATGGCTACACCTTC.

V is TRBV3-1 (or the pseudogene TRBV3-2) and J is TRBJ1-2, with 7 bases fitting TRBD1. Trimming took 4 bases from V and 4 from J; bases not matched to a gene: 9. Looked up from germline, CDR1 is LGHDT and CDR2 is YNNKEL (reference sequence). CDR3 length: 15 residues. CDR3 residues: CASSRGTELSYGYTF. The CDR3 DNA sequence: TGTGCCAGCAGCCGCGGGACAGAACTGAGCTATGGCTACACCTTC.

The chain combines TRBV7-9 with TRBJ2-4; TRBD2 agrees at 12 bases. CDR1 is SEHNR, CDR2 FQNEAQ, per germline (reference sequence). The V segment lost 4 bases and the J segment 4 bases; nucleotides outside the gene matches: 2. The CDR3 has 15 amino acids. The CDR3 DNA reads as TGTGCCAGCAGCTCCGGACTAGCGGGAAAAAACATTCAGTACTTC. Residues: CASSSGLAGKNIQYF.

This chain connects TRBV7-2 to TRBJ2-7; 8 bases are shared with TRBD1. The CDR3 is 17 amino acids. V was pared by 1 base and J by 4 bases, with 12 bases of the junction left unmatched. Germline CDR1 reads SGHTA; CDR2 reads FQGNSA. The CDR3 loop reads CASSLDGHRTGLYEQYF. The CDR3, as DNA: TGTGCCAGCAGCTTAGACGGACACCGGACAGGGTTGTACGAGCAGTACTTC.

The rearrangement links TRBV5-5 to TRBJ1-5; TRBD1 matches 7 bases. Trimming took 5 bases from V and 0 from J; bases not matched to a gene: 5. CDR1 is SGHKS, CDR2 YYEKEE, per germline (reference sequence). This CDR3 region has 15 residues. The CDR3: CASSSGQYSNQPQHF. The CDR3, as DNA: TGTGCCAGCAGTTCGGGACAGTATAGCAATCAGCCCCAGCATTTT.

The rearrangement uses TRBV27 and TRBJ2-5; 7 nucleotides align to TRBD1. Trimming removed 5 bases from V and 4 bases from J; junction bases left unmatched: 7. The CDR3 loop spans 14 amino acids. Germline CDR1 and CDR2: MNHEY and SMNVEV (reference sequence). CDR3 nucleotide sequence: TGTGCCAGCAGTCCTCGGGACAGCCGAGAGACCCAGTACTTC. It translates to CASSPRDSRETQYF.

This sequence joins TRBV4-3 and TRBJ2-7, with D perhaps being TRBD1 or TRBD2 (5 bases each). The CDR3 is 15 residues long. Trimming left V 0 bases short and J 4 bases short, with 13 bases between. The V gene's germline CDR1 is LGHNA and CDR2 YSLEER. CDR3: CASSQERAGRYEQYF. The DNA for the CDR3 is TGCGCCAGCAGCCAAGAGAGGGCAGGGCGATACGAGCAGTACTTC.

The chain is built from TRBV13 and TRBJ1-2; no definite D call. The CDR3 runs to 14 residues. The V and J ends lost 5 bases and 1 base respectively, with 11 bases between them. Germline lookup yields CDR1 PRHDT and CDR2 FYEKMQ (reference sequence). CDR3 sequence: CASSIYEGNYGYTF. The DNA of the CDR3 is TGTGCCAGCAGCATTTACGAGGGTAACTATGGCTACACCTTC.

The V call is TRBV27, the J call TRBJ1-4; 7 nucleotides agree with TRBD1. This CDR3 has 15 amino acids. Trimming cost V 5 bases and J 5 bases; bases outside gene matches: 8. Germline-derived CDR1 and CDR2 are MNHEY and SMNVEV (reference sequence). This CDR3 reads CASSINRGKNEKLFF. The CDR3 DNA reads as TGTGCCAGCAGTATAAACAGGGGTAAAAATGAAAAACTGTTTTTT. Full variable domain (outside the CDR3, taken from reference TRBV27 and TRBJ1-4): EAQVTQNPRYLITVTGKKLTVTCSQNMNHEYMSWYRQDPGLGLRQIYYSMNVEVTDKGDVPEGYKVSRKEKRNFPLILESPSPNQTSLYFCASSINRGKNEKLFFGSGTQLSVL.

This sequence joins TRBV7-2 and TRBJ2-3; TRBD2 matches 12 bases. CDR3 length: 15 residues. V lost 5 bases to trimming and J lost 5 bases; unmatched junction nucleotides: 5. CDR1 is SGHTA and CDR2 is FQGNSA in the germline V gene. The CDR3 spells CASSRRLAGEDTQYF. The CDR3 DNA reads TGTGCCAGCAGCCGGAGACTAGCGGGAGAAGATACGCAGTATTTT.

The CDR3 DNA sequence: TGTGCCAGCAGACCCTTTGGTACCTCGAGCAATCAGCCCCAGCATTTT. Translating gives CASRPFGTSSNQPQHF. The chain uses TRBV28 and TRBJ1-5; D gene uncertain. From germline, CDR1 is MDHEN and CDR2 SYDVKM. This CDR3 contains 16 residues. Trimming removed 6 bases at V and 1 base at J, with 16 bases between.

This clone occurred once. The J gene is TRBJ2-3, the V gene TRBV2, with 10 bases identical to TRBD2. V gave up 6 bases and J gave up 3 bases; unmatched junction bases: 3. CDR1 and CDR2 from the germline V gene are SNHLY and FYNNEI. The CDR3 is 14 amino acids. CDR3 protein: CASRRGLATDTQYF. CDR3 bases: TGTGCCAGCAGGCGGGGACTAGCGACAGATACGCAGTATTTT.

The CDR3 DNA follows: TGTGCCAGCAGCTTAGTCCCAGGGAGTAATTATGGCTACACCTTC. Amino acids: CASSLVPGSNYGYTF. The V call is TRBV7-2, the J call TRBJ1-2, with D perhaps TRBD1 (5 bases). The CDR3 loop spans 15 amino acids. Germline CDR1 is SGHTA and CDR2 is FQGNSA. Trimming stripped 1 base from V and 5 bases from J, with 14 bases between. Combining the CDR3 with reference TRBV7-2 and TRBJ1-2 gives the whole variable domain GAGVSQSPSNKVTEKGKDVELRCDPISGHTALYWYRQSLGQGLEFLIYFQGNSAPDKSGLPSDRFSAERTGGSVSTLTIQRTQQEDSAVYLCASSLVPGSNYGYTFGSGTRLTVV.

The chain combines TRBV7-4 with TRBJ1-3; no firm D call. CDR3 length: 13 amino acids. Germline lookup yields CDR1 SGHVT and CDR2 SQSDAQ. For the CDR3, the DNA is TGTGCTTGTTGTGGTGAATCGGGAAACACCATATATTTT. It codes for CACCGESGNTIYF.

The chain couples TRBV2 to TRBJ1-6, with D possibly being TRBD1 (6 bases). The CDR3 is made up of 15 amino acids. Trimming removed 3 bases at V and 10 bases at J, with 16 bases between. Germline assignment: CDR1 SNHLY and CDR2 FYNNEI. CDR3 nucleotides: TGTGCCAGCAGTGACTCGGGACATCAGGGGTCACCCCTCCACTTT. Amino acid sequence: CASSDSGHQGSPLHF.

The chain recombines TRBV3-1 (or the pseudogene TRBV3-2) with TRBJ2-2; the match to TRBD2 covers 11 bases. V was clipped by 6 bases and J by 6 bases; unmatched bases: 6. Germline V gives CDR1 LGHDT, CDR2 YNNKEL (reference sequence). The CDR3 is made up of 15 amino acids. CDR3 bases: TGTGCCAGCAGTCAAACTAGCGGGAGCTCCGGGGAGCTGTTTTTT. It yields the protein CASSQTSGSSGELFF.

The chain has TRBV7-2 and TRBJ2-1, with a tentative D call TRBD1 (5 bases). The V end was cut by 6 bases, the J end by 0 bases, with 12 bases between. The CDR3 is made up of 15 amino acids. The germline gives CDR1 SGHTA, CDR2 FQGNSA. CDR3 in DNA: TGTGCCAGCAGGGTTGGACAAAGCTCCTACAATGAGCAGTTCTTC. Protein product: CASRVGQSSYNEQFF.

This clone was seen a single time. CDR3: CASSQRGQPQHF. The CDR3 region has the DNA TGTGCCAGCAGCCAACGGGGACAGCCCCAGCATTTT. This chain links TRBV11-2 with TRBJ1-5; D not resolved. The CDR3 covers 12 residues. Trimming cost V 5 bases and J 7 bases, with 9 bases left between them. The germline CDR1 and CDR2 sequences are SGHAT and FQNNGV.

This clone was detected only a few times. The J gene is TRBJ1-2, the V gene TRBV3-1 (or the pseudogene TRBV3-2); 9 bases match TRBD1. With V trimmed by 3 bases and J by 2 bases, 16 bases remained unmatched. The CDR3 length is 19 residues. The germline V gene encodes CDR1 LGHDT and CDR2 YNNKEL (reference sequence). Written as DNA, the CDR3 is TGTGCCAGCAGCCACCACCACGGGGGACAGGGCCTTTTAAACTATGGCTACACCTTC. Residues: CASSHHHGGQGLLNYGYTF.

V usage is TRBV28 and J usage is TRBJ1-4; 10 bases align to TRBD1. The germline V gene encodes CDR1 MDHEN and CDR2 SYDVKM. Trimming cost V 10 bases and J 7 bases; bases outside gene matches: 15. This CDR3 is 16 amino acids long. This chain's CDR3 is CAIRSGTGVFAEKLFF. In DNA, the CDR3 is TGTGCCATCAGGTCTGGGACAGGGGTTTTCGCTGAAAAACTGTTTTTT.

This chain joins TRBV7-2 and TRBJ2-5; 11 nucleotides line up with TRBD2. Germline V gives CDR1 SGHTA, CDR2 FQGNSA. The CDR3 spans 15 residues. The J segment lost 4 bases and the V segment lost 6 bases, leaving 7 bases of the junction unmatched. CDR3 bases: TGTGCCAGCAGGGGCCTAGCGGGAGGTTCAGAGACCCAGTACTTC. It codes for CASRGLAGGSETQYF.

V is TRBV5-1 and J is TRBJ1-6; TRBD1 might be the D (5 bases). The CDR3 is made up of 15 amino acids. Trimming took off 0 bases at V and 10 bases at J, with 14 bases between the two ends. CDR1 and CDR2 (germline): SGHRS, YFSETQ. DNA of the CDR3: TGCGCCAGCAGCTTGGTGGCAGGGTCAGGATCACCCCTCCACTTT. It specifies CASSLVAGSGSPLHF.

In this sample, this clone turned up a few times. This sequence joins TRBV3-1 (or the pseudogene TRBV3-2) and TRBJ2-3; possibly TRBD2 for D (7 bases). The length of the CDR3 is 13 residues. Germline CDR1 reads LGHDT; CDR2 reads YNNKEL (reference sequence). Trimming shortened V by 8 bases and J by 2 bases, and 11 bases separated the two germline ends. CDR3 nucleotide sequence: TGTGCCAGCGAGGGGGGGTACACAGATACGCAGTATTTT. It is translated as CASEGGYTDTQYF.

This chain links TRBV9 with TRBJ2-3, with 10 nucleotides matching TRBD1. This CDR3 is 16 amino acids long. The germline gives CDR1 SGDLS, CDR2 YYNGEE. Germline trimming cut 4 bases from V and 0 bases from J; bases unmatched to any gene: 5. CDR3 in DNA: TGTGCCAGCAGCCCTGGGGACAGGGGTAGCACAGATACGCAGTATTTT. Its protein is CASSPGDRGSTDTQYF. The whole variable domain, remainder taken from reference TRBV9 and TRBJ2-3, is DSGVTQTPKHLITATGQRVTLRCSPRSGDLSVYWYQQSLDQGLQFLIQYYNGEERAKGNILERFSAQQFPDLHSELNLSSLELGDSALYFCASSPGDRGSTDTQYFGPGTRLTVL.

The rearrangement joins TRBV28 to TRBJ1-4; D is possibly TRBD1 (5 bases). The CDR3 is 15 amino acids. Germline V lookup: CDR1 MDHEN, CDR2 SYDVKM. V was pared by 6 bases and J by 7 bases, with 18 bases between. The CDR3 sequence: CASRGKQVAREKLFF. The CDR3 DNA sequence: TGTGCCAGCAGGGGTAAACAGGTGGCGCGTGAAAAACTGTTTTTT.

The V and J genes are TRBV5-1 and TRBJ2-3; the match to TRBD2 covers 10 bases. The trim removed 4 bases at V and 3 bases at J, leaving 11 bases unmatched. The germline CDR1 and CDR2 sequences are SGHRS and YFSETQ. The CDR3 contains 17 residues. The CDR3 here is CASSPRSGAGGTDTQYF. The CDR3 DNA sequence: TGCGCCAGCAGCCCCCGGTCGGGAGCGGGAGGGACAGATACGCAGTATTTT. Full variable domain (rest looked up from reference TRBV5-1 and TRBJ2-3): KAGVTQTPRYLIKTRGQQVTLSCSPISGHRSVSWYQQTPGQGLQFLFEYFSETQRNKGNFPGRFSGRQFSNSRSEMNVSTLELGDSALYLCASSPRSGAGGTDTQYFGPGTRLTVL.